The clone carrying this T cell receptor (beta chain) was detected many times. Its antigen is as yet unknown. The record originates from a study of CD8 T cells in ankylosing spondylitis. Study-wide results and limits: Ankylosing spondylitis blood appeared to be characterized by a TCR beta motif of eight or nine highly homologous variants. Significant enrichment of disease-linked clones was reported in matched ankylosing spondylitis synovial fluid. Previously reported in reactive arthritis synovial fluid and blood were some of the motif variants.

Trimming removed 1 base from V and 0 bases from J, with 7 bases in between. The CDR3 loop spans 15 amino acids. Germline CDR1 SGHRS, CDR2 YFSETQ. The authors made TCR beta libraries by quantitative 5'-RACE with molecular barcodes. TCRdb recomputed calls from the 5' RACE reads with MiXCR, one row per CDR3 protein. The table has about 300,000 distinct CDR3 sequences, under 14% seen once. What was sequenced was blood, either unsorted or a sorted T cell fraction (not recorded which). J is TRBJ1-4 and V is TRBV5-1, with D uncertain. This receptor was obtained from a female donor with ankylosing spondylitis or in good health (not recorded which). CDR3 region: CASSLSTATNEKLFF. CDR3 sequence (DNA): TGCGCCAGCAGCTTGAGTACGGCAACTAATGAAAAACTGTTTTTT.